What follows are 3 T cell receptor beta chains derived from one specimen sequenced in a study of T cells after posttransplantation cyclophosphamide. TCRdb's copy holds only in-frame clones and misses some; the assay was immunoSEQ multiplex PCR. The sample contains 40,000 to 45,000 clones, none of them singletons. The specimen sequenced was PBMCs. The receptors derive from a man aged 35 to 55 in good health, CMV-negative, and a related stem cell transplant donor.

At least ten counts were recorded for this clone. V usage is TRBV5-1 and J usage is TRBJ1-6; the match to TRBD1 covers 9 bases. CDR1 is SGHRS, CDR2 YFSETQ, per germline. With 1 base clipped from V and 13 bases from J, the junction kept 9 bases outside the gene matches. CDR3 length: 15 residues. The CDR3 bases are TGCGCCAGCAGCTTGCGGACAGGGGAAGGTCGGCCCCTCCACTTT. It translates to CASSLRTGEGRPLHF.

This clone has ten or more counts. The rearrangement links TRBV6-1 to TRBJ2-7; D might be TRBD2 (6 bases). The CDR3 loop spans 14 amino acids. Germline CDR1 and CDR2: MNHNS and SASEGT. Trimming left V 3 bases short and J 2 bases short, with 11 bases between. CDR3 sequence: CASSERGLTYEQYV. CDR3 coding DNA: TGTGCCAGCAGTGAGCGGGGACTCACCTACGAGCAGTACGTC.

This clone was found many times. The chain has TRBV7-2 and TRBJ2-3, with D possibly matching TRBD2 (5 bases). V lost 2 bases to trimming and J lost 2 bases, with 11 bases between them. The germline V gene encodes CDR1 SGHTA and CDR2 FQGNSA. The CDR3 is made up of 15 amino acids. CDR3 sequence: CASSLFPGFTDTQYF. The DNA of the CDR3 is TGTGCCAGCAGCTTATTCCCGGGGTTCACAGATACGCAGTATTTT.